The 19 T cell receptor beta chains presented below share a single source sample, sequenced in a study of blood T cell repertoires in COVID-19. Clones were sequenced by immunoSEQ multiplex PCR, and TCRdb holds only the in-frame ones, with some missing. The sample records approximately 240,000 clones, 65% to 85% being singletons. The sample was peripheral blood. These receptors were obtained from a woman aged 60-75 years with acute or convalescent COVID-19.

This chain uses TRBV2 with TRBJ1-6; perhaps TRBD1 as D (5 bases). Germline CDR1 is SNHLY and CDR2 is FYNNEI. The length of the CDR3 is 16 residues. Deletions cut 0 bases from V and 6 bases from J, with 12 bases between. For the CDR3, the DNA is TGTGCCAGCAGTGAAGCGCGACAAGGGGTTAATTCACCCCTCCACTTT. Translation: CASSEARQGVNSPLHF.

The chain couples TRBV5-4 to TRBJ1-2; D uncertain. The V end lost 5 bases, the J end lost 2 bases, and 13 bases lay between the germline ends. The CDR3 totals 14 residues. Germline loops: CDR1 SGHNT, CDR2 YYREEE (reference sequence). CDR3 sequence: CASSQEDLNYGYTF. CDR3 DNA sequence: TGTGCCAGCAGTCAGGAAGATCTCAACTATGGCTACACCTTC.

This clone showed up just a few times. The CDR3 bases are TGTGCCAGCAGTCGGGACAGGGCCTACGAGCAGTACTTC. Amino acid sequence: CASSRDRAYEQYF. This chain joins TRBV12-3 or TRBV12-4 and TRBJ2-7; 9 bases match TRBD1. The CDR3 covers 13 residues. V lost 5 bases, J lost 2 bases, and 1 base stayed unmatched.

This sequence joins TRBV12-3 or TRBV12-4 and TRBJ1-1; TRBD1 matches 9 bases. The ends lost 8 bases at V and 7 bases at J; junction bases unmatched: 8. The CDR3 spans 13 residues. The CDR3 loop reads CASDTGQGVEAFF. As DNA, the CDR3 is TGTGCCAGCGACACGGGACAGGGAGTTGAAGCTTTCTTT.

The CDR3 reads CASSPHSLDEQFF. The CDR3, as DNA: TGTGCCAGCAGTCCACACAGTCTTGATGAGCAGTTCTTC. J is TRBJ2-1 and V is TRBV12-3 or TRBV12-4; no firm D call. Deletions cut 5 bases from V and 8 bases from J, with 13 bases between. The CDR3 length is 13 residues.

This clone appeared once. As DNA, the CDR3 is TGTGCCAGCAGTGACCCCGGGACAGGGTGGTATCAGCCCCAGCATTTT. It specifies CASSDPGTGWYQPQHF. The V gene is TRBV6-4, the J gene TRBJ1-5; 9 bases align to TRBD1. Germline CDR1 is MRHNA and CDR2 is SNTAGT. This CDR3 has 16 residues. Trimming took 2 bases from V and 5 from J; bases not matched to a gene: 7.

In its sample, this clone was seen once. The gene calls are TRBV18 and TRBJ2-1, with 11 bases identical to TRBD2. This CDR3 is built from 15 residues. The ends lost 4 bases at V and 4 bases at J; junction bases unmatched: 3. Germline CDR1 and CDR2: KGHSH and LQKENI. CDR3 sequence: CASSQTSGAYNEQFF. For the CDR3, the DNA is TGTGCCAGCTCACAGACTAGCGGGGCTTACAATGAGCAGTTCTTC.

The chain joins TRBV5-4 to TRBJ1-6; D possibly corresponds to TRBD1 (6 bases). CDR1 SGHNT and CDR2 YYREEE come from the germline V gene (reference sequence). This CDR3 region has 15 residues. The V and J ends lost 0 bases and 7 bases respectively, with 11 bases between them. CDR3 in DNA: TGTGCCAGCAGCTTGGAGGGGGTAGTCAATTCACCCCTCCACTTT. It is translated as CASSLEGVVNSPLHF.

The chain carries TRBV7-2 and TRBJ1-1; D possibly corresponds to TRBD1 (5 bases). The length of the CDR3 is 13 residues. Deletions cut 0 bases from V and 8 bases from J, with 10 bases between. Looked up from germline, CDR1 is SGHTA and CDR2 is FQGNSA. In DNA form, the CDR3 reads TGTGCCAGCAGCTTAGCGTCCAGGGCCGAAGCTTTCTTT. Amino acids: CASSLASRAEAFF.

The chain carries TRBV7-9 and TRBJ2-7; TRBD1 matches 7 bases. The CDR3 runs to 14 residues. Losses at the gene ends were 0 bases for V and 4 bases for J; bases not matched to a gene: 3. In germline, CDR1 is SEHNR, CDR2 FQNEAQ (reference sequence). CDR3 DNA: TGTGCCAGCAGCTTAGCAGGGGACAGTTACGAGCAGTACTTC. It encodes CASSLAGDSYEQYF.

The chain recombines TRBV2 with TRBJ2-1; 7 bases line up with TRBD2. CDR3 length equals 16 residues. Germline lookup yields CDR1 SNHLY and CDR2 FYNNEI. V lost 0 bases and J lost 3; bases outside the gene matches: 5. CDR3 DNA sequence: TGTGCCAGCAGTGAAGCGTCAGCGGGGTTCTACAATGAGCAGTTCTTC. This translates into CASSEASAGFYNEQFF.

CDR3 bases: TGTGCCAGCAGCCCCGGGACTAGCCGGCGTAATGAGCAGTTCTTC. Translation: CASSPGTSRRNEQFF. This rearrangement joins TRBV6-2 or TRBV6-3 to TRBJ2-1; 9 bases are shared with TRBD2. CDR1 and CDR2 (germline): MNHEY, SVGEGT. The V gene end was trimmed by 6 bases and the J gene end by 7 bases; junction bases not matched to a gene: 10. The CDR3 contains 15 residues.

The rearrangement joins TRBV2 to TRBJ1-2; perhaps TRBD1 as D (5 bases). This CDR3 contains 14 residues. V was pared by 4 bases and J by 6 bases, with 15 bases between. From germline, CDR1 is SNHLY and CDR2 FYNNEI. This CDR3 is CASSAVGVVDGYTF. CDR3 bases: TGTGCCAGCAGTGCAGTAGGGGTAGTTGATGGCTACACCTTC.

The V gene is TRBV3-1 (or the pseudogene TRBV3-2), the J gene TRBJ1-1; D ambiguous. Germline V gene sequence: CDR1 LGHDT, CDR2 YNNKEL (reference sequence). Trimming took off 0 bases at V and 0 bases at J, with 2 bases between the two ends. The CDR3 has 13 amino acids. The CDR3 reads CASSQDMNTEAFF. CDR3 nucleotide sequence: TGTGCCAGCAGCCAAGATATGAACACTGAAGCTTTCTTT.

This clone has just a few counts. The rearrangement links TRBV6-6 to TRBJ1-1; possibly TRBD1 for D (6 bases). Germline V gene sequence: CDR1 MNHNY, CDR2 SVGAGI (reference sequence). This CDR3 has 13 residues. V was cut by 6 bases and J by 8 bases, with 16 bases left in between. CDR3 in DNA: TGTGCCAGCAGGGCCGAACAGGGTTGGGAAGCTTTCTTT. This encodes CASRAEQGWEAFF.

This sequence joins TRBV7-8 and TRBJ1-5; D is possibly TRBD1 (5 bases). Deletions cut 3 bases from V and 9 bases from J, with 15 bases between. Germline V gene sequence: CDR1 SGHVS, CDR2 FQNEAQ. The CDR3 sequence is 14 residues long. The CDR3 nucleotides are TGTGCCAGCAGCTTCAAAGACGGCCAGGGGCCCCAGCATTTT. Translating gives CASSFKDGQGPQHF.

The chain links TRBV5-1 to TRBJ1-1; TRBD1 aligns across 10 bases. J lost 5 bases, V lost 6 bases, and 4 bases had no gene match. This CDR3 is 13 amino acids long. Germline CDR1 reads SGHRS; CDR2 reads YFSETQ. CDR3 coding DNA: TGCGCCAGCAATCGGGACAGGGGAACTGAAGCTTTCTTT. This codes for CASNRDRGTEAFF.

Only one count was recorded for this clone. The V and J genes are TRBV9 and TRBJ1-2, with a possible D match to TRBD1 (6 bases). Germline V gene data show CDR1 as SGDLS and CDR2 as YYNGEE. The CDR3 contains 15 residues. Trimming removed 3 bases at V and 3 bases at J, with 15 bases between. CDR3 nucleotides: TGTGCCAGCAGCGGTTATACAGGGACGTACTATGGCTACACCTTC. The encoded protein is CASSGYTGTYYGYTF.

V usage is TRBV6-5 and J usage is TRBJ1-2; 7 positions agree with TRBD1. Germline trimming cut 6 bases from V and 6 bases from J; bases unmatched to any gene: 13. This CDR3 has 15 amino acids. CDR1 is MNHEY and CDR2 is SVGAGI in the germline V gene. CDR3: CASSTLTGRLNGYTF. Here the CDR3 DNA reads TGTGCCAGCAGCACATTGACAGGGAGATTGAATGGCTACACCTTC.